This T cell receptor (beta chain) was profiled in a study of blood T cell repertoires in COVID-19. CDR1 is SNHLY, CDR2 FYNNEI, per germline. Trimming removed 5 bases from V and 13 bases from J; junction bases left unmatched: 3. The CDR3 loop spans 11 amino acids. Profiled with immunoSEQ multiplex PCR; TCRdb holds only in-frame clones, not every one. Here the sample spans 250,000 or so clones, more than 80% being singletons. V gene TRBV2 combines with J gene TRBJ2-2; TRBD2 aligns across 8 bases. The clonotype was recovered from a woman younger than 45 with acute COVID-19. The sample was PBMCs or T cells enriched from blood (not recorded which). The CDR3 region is CASSTSGGLFF. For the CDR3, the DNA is TGTGCCAGCAGTACTAGCGGTGGGCTGTTTTTT.